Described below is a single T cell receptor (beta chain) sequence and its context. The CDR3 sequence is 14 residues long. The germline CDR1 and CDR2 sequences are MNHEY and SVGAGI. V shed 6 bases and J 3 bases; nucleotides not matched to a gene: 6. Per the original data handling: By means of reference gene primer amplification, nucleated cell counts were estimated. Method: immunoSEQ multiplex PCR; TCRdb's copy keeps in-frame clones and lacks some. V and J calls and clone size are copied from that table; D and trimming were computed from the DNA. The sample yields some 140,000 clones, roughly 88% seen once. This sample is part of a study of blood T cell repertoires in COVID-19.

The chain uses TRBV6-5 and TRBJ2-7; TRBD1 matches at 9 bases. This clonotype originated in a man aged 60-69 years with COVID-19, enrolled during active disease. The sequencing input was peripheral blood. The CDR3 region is CASRVRDRVYEQYF. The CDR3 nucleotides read TGTGCCAGCAGAGTCCGGGACAGGGTCTACGAGCAGTACTTC.